Below, 7 T cell receptor beta chains from the same sample are listed, as sequenced in a study of beta chain features in type 1 diabetes. Expressed TCRB transcripts were sequenced because the entire RNA isolate underwent reverse transcription. Only in-frame clones appear in the TCRdb table, and some are missing; sequencing was by immunoSEQ multiplex PCR. This table has hundreds of thousands of clones, around 13% appearing once. Sequenced sample: central memory CD4+ T cells from blood. These receptors came from a man aged 30 to 45 in good health.

In this sample, this clone turned up many times. The chain carries TRBV19 and TRBJ2-1, with 9 positions matching TRBD2. CDR3 size: 14 residues. Germline lookup yields CDR1 LNHDA and CDR2 SQIVND (reference sequence). The junction had 7 bases not matched to a gene; V was cut back by 7 bases and J by 6 bases. CDR3 sequence: CASTAGGRSNEQFF. For the CDR3, the DNA is TGTGCCAGTACCGCGGGGGGGCGTAGCAATGAGCAGTTCTTC.

The chain joins TRBV6-5 to TRBJ1-2; D is perhaps TRBD1 (6 bases). The CDR3 is 16 amino acids. Between the trimmed V and J ends, which lost 0 bases and 8 bases, there was a span of 19 bases. Germline V CDR1 and CDR2: MNHEY, SVGAGI. This CDR3 reads CASSYSNVGGLWGYTF. The DNA of the CDR3 is TGTGCCAGCAGTTACTCGAACGTGGGGGGCCTCTGGGGCTACACCTTC.

The chain carries TRBV19 and TRBJ2-1; D possibly corresponds to TRBD2 (5 bases). Germline V lookup: CDR1 LNHDA, CDR2 SQIVND (reference sequence). V shed 4 bases and J shed 5 bases, with 9 bases lying between them. The CDR3 is 13 amino acids. In DNA, the CDR3 is TGTGCCAGTAGTACCGGACTTAACAATGAGCAGTTCTTC. This sequence encodes CASSTGLNNEQFF.

This rearrangement joins TRBV6-1 to TRBJ2-1, with D unresolved. The V gene's germline CDR1 is MNHNS and CDR2 SASEGT. The CDR3 runs 11 residues. V was pared by 5 bases and J by 7 bases, with 6 bases between. In nucleotides, the CDR3 is TGTGCCAGCAGTCGCTTAAATGAGCAGTTCTTC. Its protein is CASSRLNEQFF.

The rearrangement uses TRBV27 and TRBJ1-2; D is possibly TRBD1 (5 bases). The CDR3 runs 13 residues. With 3 bases removed from V and 1 base from J, the gap between germline ends came to 6 bases. CDR1 and CDR2 (germline): MNHEY, SMNVEV (reference sequence). CDR3 nucleotides: TGTGCCAGCAGTTTCGACAGTAACTATGGCTACACCTTC. This translates into CASSFDSNYGYTF.

In its sample, this clone was seen a few times. The V and J genes are TRBV29-1 and TRBJ2-1; a possible D gene is TRBD1 (5 bases). The ends were cut back, 1 base at V and 9 bases at J, with 10 bases in the middle. The CDR3 extends over 12 amino acids. From germline, CDR1 is SQVTM and CDR2 ANQGSEA. The CDR3 DNA is TGCAGCGTTGAAGTCGGAAGGGGTGAGCAGTTCTTC. Translation gives CSVEVGRGEQFF.

This clone has just a few counts. CDR3 nucleotide sequence: TGTGCCAGCAGCCACGCCCAGGGTTACGAGCAGTACGTC. Amino acids: CASSHAQGYEQYV. The rearrangement uses TRBV5-4 and TRBJ2-7, with D possibly TRBD1 on 5 matching bases. Germline loops: CDR1 SGHNT, CDR2 YYREEE (reference sequence). The CDR3 is 13 amino acids. Trimming left V 4 bases short and J 4 bases short, with 12 bases between.